The subject of this entry is one T cell receptor beta chain. This record belongs to a study of blood T cell repertoires in COVID-19. Overall study: COVID-19 samples collected from the United States, Italy and Spain covered acute and convalescent phases. Sources were T cells, B-cell-depleted T cells, or PBMCs; the material itself was cDNA or gDNA.

The CDR3 is made up of 15 amino acids. Germline CDR1 reads MNHEY; CDR2 reads SVGAGI. With 2 bases removed from V and 0 bases from J, the gap between germline ends came to 11 bases. Here immunoSEQ multiplex PCR was the method, and the copy in TCRdb shows in-frame clones only, minus some. Among 100,000 or so clones listed, over 80% were seen once. V is TRBV6-5 and J is TRBJ2-7, with D possibly matching TRBD2 (6 bases). This receptor was identified in a man aged 70 or older with active or convalescent COVID-19. The sequencing sample was made of peripheral blood. CDR3 protein: CASSYRDGGSYEQYF. The CDR3 region has the DNA TGTGCCAGCAGTTACAGGGACGGGGGCTCCTACGAGCAGTACTTC.